Below are 25 T cell receptor beta chains sequenced from a single sample in a study of cytomegalovirus exposure and HLA in healthy donors. The data were produced by immunoSEQ multiplex PCR, yet TCRdb's version contains in-frame clones alone and is incomplete. The table records 120,000 to 150,000 clones, roughly nine tenths of them present only once. What was sequenced was PBMCs. The receptors derive from a woman between 18 and 30 years old in good health and CMV-seropositive.

In its sample, this clone was seen once. The chain carries TRBV7-2 and TRBJ2-1; 11 positions match TRBD1. Trimming at V came to 5 bases and at J to 8 bases, leaving 5 bases not matched to a gene. The CDR3 totals 14 residues. Germline-derived CDR1 and CDR2 are SGHTA and FQGNSA. The CDR3, as DNA: TGTGCCAGCAGCCCGGACAGGGGGCGCGATGAGCAGTTCTTC. Its protein is CASSPDRGRDEQFF.

The gene calls are TRBV4-1 and TRBJ2-7; D is ambiguous. Germline CDR1 reads MGHRA; CDR2 reads YSYEKL. The CDR3 length is 16 residues. V gave up 4 bases and J gave up 0 bases, with 16 bases separating them. The CDR3, as DNA: TGCGCCAGCAGCCGAGGTTTGGAGTTCCTCTCCTACGAGCAGTACTTC. As protein: CASSRGLEFLSYEQYF.

This sequence joins TRBV6-1 and TRBJ2-3; 10 bases line up with TRBD2. Germline loops: CDR1 MNHNS, CDR2 SASEGT. The CDR3 extends over 15 amino acids. The ends lost 6 bases at V and 4 bases at J; junction bases unmatched: 7. CDR3 amino acids: CASSGSAGGPDTQYF. CDR3 nucleotide sequence: TGTGCCAGCAGCGGTTCAGCGGGAGGGCCAGATACGCAGTATTTT.

V usage is TRBV19 and J usage is TRBJ1-5; D is possibly TRBD1 (6 bases). This CDR3 spans 13 amino acids. The V and J ends lost 6 bases and 3 bases respectively, with 9 bases between them. CDR1 is LNHDA and CDR2 is SQIVND in the germline V gene (reference sequence). The CDR3: CASRWTDNQPQHF. The CDR3 region has the DNA TGTGCCAGTAGGTGGACAGACAATCAGCCCCAGCATTTT.

J is TRBJ1-5 and V is TRBV30; D perhaps matches TRBD1 (6 bases). V lost 2 bases and J lost 7, with 12 bases in between. Germline V CDR1 and CDR2: GTSNPN, SVGIG (reference sequence). The CDR3 length is 13 residues. DNA for the CDR3: TGTGCCTGGAGTCCCAGGGGAAGGCAGCCCCAGCATTTT. It is translated as CAWSPRGRQPQHF.

This sequence joins TRBV25-1 and TRBJ2-2; D is uncertain. V gave up 0 bases and J gave up 5 bases, with 7 bases separating them. Germline V gene lookup returns CDR1 MGHDK and CDR2 SYGVNS. There are 14 residues in the CDR3. CDR3 amino acids: CASSEYSGTGELFF. The CDR3 DNA reads TGTGCCAGCAGTGAATATAGTGGTACCGGGGAGCTGTTTTTT.

The gene calls are TRBV4-1 and TRBJ2-1; tentative D call: TRBD2 (5 bases). Deletions cut 0 bases from V and 1 base from J, with 16 bases between. Germline-derived CDR1 and CDR2 are MGHRA and YSYEKL. The CDR3 consists of 18 residues. CDR3 protein: CASSQDLGLADSYNEQFF. CDR3 in DNA: TGCGCCAGCAGCCAAGATCTAGGGCTAGCCGATTCCTACAATGAGCAGTTCTTC.

This clone was detected once. The chain employs TRBV7-2 and TRBJ2-1; D uncertain. The CDR3 is 14 residues long. Germline V CDR1 and CDR2: SGHTA, FQGNSA. The ends were cut back, 0 bases at V and 10 bases at J, with 13 bases in the middle. The CDR3 coding sequence is TGTGCCAGCAGCTTAGCGCTCATAGTCAACGAGCAGTTCTTC. Translated, it gives CASSLALIVNEQFF. The whole variable domain, remainder taken from reference TRBV7-2 and TRBJ2-1, is GAGVSQSPSNKVTEKGKDVELRCDPISGHTALYWYRQSLGQGLEFLIYFQGNSAPDKSGLPSDRFSAERTGGSVSTLTIQRTQQEDSAVYLCASSLALIVNEQFFGPGTRLTVL.

This rearrangement joins TRBV6-5 to TRBJ1-1; perhaps TRBD1 as D (6 bases). The germline CDR1 and CDR2 sequences are MNHEY and SVGAGI. Trimming removed 5 bases at V and 0 bases at J, with 13 bases between. The CDR3 consists of 15 residues. Here the CDR3 DNA reads TGTGCCAGCAGTCGCCCGACAGGAATGAACACTGAAGCTTTCTTT. Translated: CASSRPTGMNTEAFF.

There are a few counts of this clone. The chain carries TRBV5-1 and TRBJ1-2, with TRBD1 matching over 8 bases. From germline, CDR1 is SGHRS and CDR2 YFSETQ. V gave up 4 bases and J gave up 2 bases; unmatched junction bases: 10. The CDR3 is 16 residues long. Written as DNA, the CDR3 is TGCGCCAGCAGCCCCATTTGGGGACAGGCGAACTATGGCTACACCTTC. As protein: CASSPIWGQANYGYTF. The variable domain in full, with the rest retrieved from reference TRBV5-1 and TRBJ1-2, is KAGVTQTPRYLIKTRGQQVTLSCSPISGHRSVSWYQQTPGQGLQFLFEYFSETQRNKGNFPGRFSGRQFSNSRSEMNVSTLELGDSALYLCASSPIWGQANYGYTFGSGTRLTVV.

This clone occurred a few times. The genes are TRBV19 and TRBJ2-7; maybe TRBD2 (6 bases). V was shortened by 1 base and J by 0 bases, with 10 bases between the two germline ends. Germline V gives CDR1 LNHDA, CDR2 SQIVND (reference sequence). The CDR3 extends over 15 amino acids. The CDR3 protein is CASSIVRGGSYEQYF. In nucleotides, the CDR3 is TGTGCCAGTAGTATAGTGAGGGGAGGCTCCTACGAGCAGTACTTC.

This clone appeared a few times. Within the sample, other DNA sequences also encode this same CDR3. The CDR3 loop reads CASSEGQGVYEQYF. CDR3 DNA sequence: TGCGCCAGCAGTGAGGGACAGGGAGTCTACGAGCAGTACTTC. V gene TRBV10-1 combines with J gene TRBJ2-7, with 8 bases identical to TRBD1. J was trimmed by 3 bases and V by 2 bases; bases with no gene match: 3. Germline assignment: CDR1 WNHNN and CDR2 SYGVQD (reference sequence). The CDR3 spans 14 residues.

The chain links TRBV7-7 to TRBJ2-1, with 9 nucleotides matching TRBD2. Trimming took 6 bases from V and 3 from J; bases not matched to a gene: 3. Germline V gene lookup returns CDR1 SSHAT and CDR2 FNYEAQ (reference sequence). This CDR3 spans 14 amino acids. The DNA of the CDR3 is TGTGCCAGCAGGGGGACTAGCAGCTACAATGAGCAGTTCTTC. Protein sequence: CASRGTSSYNEQFF.

This chain uses TRBV7-2 with TRBJ1-2, with D unclear. The germline V gene has CDR1 SGHTA and CDR2 FQGNSA. V was shortened by 3 bases and J by 0 bases, with 11 bases between the two germline ends. The CDR3 extends over 15 amino acids. CDR3 loop: CASSLWAAANYGYTF. CDR3 in DNA: TGTGCCAGCAGCTTGTGGGCCGCAGCTAACTATGGCTACACCTTC.

This chain uses TRBV7-2 with TRBJ2-7; D may be TRBD2 (6 bases). The CDR3 runs 13 residues. V was cut by 1 base and J by 5 bases, with 9 bases left in between. CDR1 SGHTA and CDR2 FQGNSA come from the germline V gene. CDR3 loop: CASSLVGGNEQYF. DNA of the CDR3: TGTGCCAGCAGCTTAGTGGGAGGTAACGAGCAGTACTTC.

The rearrangement links TRBV7-2 to TRBJ2-2; the D gene is possibly TRBD1 (6 bases). This CDR3 region has 14 residues. V shed 2 bases and J shed 6 bases, with 10 bases lying between them. Germline CDR1 reads SGHTA; CDR2 reads FQGNSA. The CDR3 sequence is CASSLNRESGELFF. CDR3 sequence (DNA): TGTGCCAGCAGCTTAAACAGGGAGTCCGGGGAGCTGTTTTTT.

This sequence joins TRBV18 and TRBJ2-2; D might be TRBD2 (5 bases). Germline assignment: CDR1 KGHSH and CDR2 LQKENI. V lost 0 bases, J lost 6 bases, and 14 bases lay in between. This CDR3 is built from 16 residues. CDR3: CASSPPNRGGSGELFF. The CDR3 DNA is TGTGCCAGCTCACCACCCAATCGGGGTGGGTCCGGGGAGCTGTTTTTT.

J is TRBJ2-2 and V is TRBV5-1; 8 bases agree with TRBD2. The CDR3 covers 17 residues. V dropped 3 bases and J dropped 4; count of bases not matched to a gene: 11. From germline, CDR1 is SGHRS and CDR2 YFSETQ. The CDR3 spells CASSWTRLAGATGELFF. The CDR3 nucleotides are TGCGCCAGCAGCTGGACCAGGCTAGCGGGCGCCACCGGGGAGCTGTTTTTT. Filled out from reference TRBV5-1 and TRBJ2-2, the complete variable domain reads KAGVTQTPRYLIKTRGQQVTLSCSPISGHRSVSWYQQTPGQGLQFLFEYFSETQRNKGNFPGRFSGRQFSNSRSEMNVSTLELGDSALYLCASSWTRLAGATGELFFGEGSRLTVL.

The rearrangement links TRBV11-3 to TRBJ2-5; tentatively, D is TRBD2 (6 bases). The CDR3 runs 13 residues. V was trimmed by 8 bases and J by 2 bases, leaving 12 bases between them. CDR1 is SGHNT, CDR2 YENEEA, per germline. Here the CDR3 reads CASLLGGQETQYF. For the CDR3, the DNA is TGTGCCAGCCTCCTGGGGGGTCAAGAGACCCAGTACTTC.

A single count supports this clone. V and J are TRBV11-2 and TRBJ1-4; D may be TRBD1 (5 bases). CDR1 is SGHAT and CDR2 is FQNNGV in the germline V gene. Trimming took off 5 bases at V and 0 bases at J, with 13 bases between the two ends. The CDR3 consists of 16 residues. In DNA, the CDR3 is TGTGCCAGCAGCACGGACATATTCCCAACTAATGAAAAACTGTTTTTT. This gives the protein CASSTDIFPTNEKLFF.

The chain carries TRBV28 and TRBJ2-7, with 9 bases matching TRBD2. The J segment lost 5 bases and the V segment lost 3 bases, leaving 20 bases of the junction unmatched. Looked up from germline, CDR1 is MDHEN and CDR2 is SYDVKM. The CDR3 length is 19 residues. CDR3 sequence: CASSLPRLRFEREAHEQYF. The CDR3 coding sequence is TGTGCCAGCAGTTTGCCGAGGTTGAGGTTCGAGCGGGAGGCCCACGAGCAGTACTTC.

The rearrangement joins TRBV28 to TRBJ1-2, with D hard to call. The CDR3 spans 11 residues. The ends were cut back, 7 bases at V and 0 bases at J, with 3 bases in the middle. CDR1 MDHEN and CDR2 SYDVKM come from the germline V gene. In DNA, the CDR3 is TGTGCCAGCACAGCTAACTATGGCTACACCTTC. Amino acids: CASTANYGYTF.

The genes are TRBV7-2 and TRBJ2-2; a weak D match, TRBD1 (5 bases). This CDR3 contains 14 residues. Germline V lookup: CDR1 SGHTA, CDR2 FQGNSA. Trimming took off 5 bases at V and 2 bases at J, with 9 bases between the two ends. The CDR3 nucleotides read TGTGCCAGCAGCAGGACACATAACACCGGGGAGCTGTTTTTT. Translated: CASSRTHNTGELFF.

V usage is TRBV19 and J usage is TRBJ2-7, with TRBD2 matching 15 bases. J lost 0 bases, V lost 3 bases, and 3 bases had no gene match. The CDR3 contains 17 residues. Germline CDR1 is LNHDA and CDR2 is SQIVND (reference sequence). Written as DNA, the CDR3 is TGTGCCAGTAGTATGTGGACTAGCGGGAGGGCCTCCTACGAGCAGTACTTC. The encoded protein is CASSMWTSGRASYEQYF.

The chain combines TRBV15 with TRBJ2-7; D is perhaps TRBD2 (6 bases). Germline CDR1 and CDR2: LNHNV and YYDKDF (reference sequence). The CDR3 has 14 residues. V was shortened by 5 bases and J by 1 base, with 12 bases between the two germline ends. CDR3 sequence reads: CATSETGTSYEQYF. CDR3 nucleotide sequence: TGTGCCACCAGCGAGACGGGGACTTCCTACGAGCAGTACTTC.